One TCR beta chain is described in this entry. This specimen belongs to a study of CD8 T cells in Susac syndrome. It was with random hexamers that 0.5 to 1 ug RNA was reverse transcribed. The method of amplification for TCR beta CDR3 was immunoSEQ multiplex PCR, covering 54 Vbeta and 13 Jbeta. MiXCR, applied by TCRdb to the immunoSEQ multiplex PCR reads, yields one record per CDR3 protein. This repertoire shows under 95,000 distinct CDR3 sequences, around 93% found once; its top ten account for under 0.5%. V lost 2 bases, J lost 1 base, and 7 bases stayed unmatched. Per germline, CDR1 LGHNA and CDR2 YSLEER. The CDR3 runs to 17 residues.

The chain has TRBV4-3 and TRBJ2-1; 8 bases are a match to TRBD2. The material sequenced was CD8+ T cells from PBMCs. The receptor was isolated from a human donor with Susac syndrome. The CDR3 spells CASSQMLREGSYNEQFF. CDR3 DNA: TGCGCCAGCAGCCAAATGTTACGGGAGGGATCCTACAATGAGCAGTTCTTC.